A single sample is the source of the 17 T cell receptor beta chains below, sequenced in a study of cytomegalovirus exposure and HLA in healthy donors (dated by TCRdb to 2016 to 2017). The library was made by the immunoSEQ multiplex PCR assay. For the multiplex PCR, a mixture combining 60 forward primers for TCR Vbeta segments and 13 reverse primers for TCR Jbeta segments was used. TCRdb stores this immuneACCESS table with in-frame sequences only. Part of the clones is absent; in the studies checked, under half of the shortfall reflects unresolved V genes, and no reason is known for the rest. Across this sample there are 130,000 to 150,000 clones, with around 72% seen only once. The ten top clones hold about an eighth of the sample. Sequenced: PBMCs. Every receptor here comes from a human donor in good health.

The CDR3 is CASSPLDQVTQYF. CDR3 coding DNA: TGTGCCAGCTCACCACTTGATCAGGTTACGCAGTATTTT. This chain connects TRBV18 to TRBJ2-3, with unresolved D. The germline V gene encodes CDR1 KGHSH and CDR2 LQKENI. Trimming took off 1 base at V and 8 bases at J, with 10 bases between the two ends. CDR3 size: 13 residues.

This clone has just a few counts. The chain couples TRBV10-3 to TRBJ2-7; 9 nucleotides agree with TRBD2. This CDR3 region has 15 residues. CDR1 ENHRY and CDR2 SYGVKD come from the germline V gene. The trim removed 5 bases at V and 5 bases at J, leaving 10 bases unmatched. The CDR3: CAISNAERGVNEQYF. In DNA, the CDR3 is TGTGCCATCAGTAACGCCGAGCGGGGGGTTAACGAGCAGTACTTC.

This clone appeared once. The chain has TRBV5-1 and TRBJ2-5, with a possible D match to TRBD1 (6 bases). V lost 4 bases, J lost 2 bases, and 15 bases lay in between. The CDR3 is 15 amino acids. CDR1 and CDR2 from the germline V gene are SGHRS and YFSETQ. DNA of the CDR3: TGCGCCAGCAGCGAACCACAGGGAACTCAAGAGACCCAGTACTTC. It specifies CASSEPQGTQETQYF.

V gene TRBV5-8 combines with J gene TRBJ1-3, with a weak D call TRBD1 (5 bases). This CDR3 is built from 17 residues. CDR1 is SGHTS, CDR2 YDEGEE, per germline. With 3 bases removed from V and 1 base from J, the gap between germline ends came to 17 bases. CDR3: CASSYRGKGLSGNTIYF. The DNA for the CDR3 is TGTGCCAGCAGCTACCGTGGGAAGGGGTTATCTGGAAACACCATATATTTT.

J is TRBJ2-2 and V is TRBV5-1, with a tentative D call TRBD2 (6 bases). The CDR3 length is 14 residues. Looked up from germline, CDR1 is SGHRS and CDR2 is YFSETQ. V dropped 2 bases and J dropped 7 bases, with 12 bases sitting between them. The CDR3 DNA is TGCGCCAGCAGCTTAGTCCTAGCGAGCGGGGAGCTGTTTTTT. Residues: CASSLVLASGELFF.

In this sample, this clone turned up a few times. V and J are TRBV28 and TRBJ2-5; D perhaps matches TRBD1 (7 bases). Trimming left V 5 bases short and J 4 bases short, with 14 bases between. This CDR3 spans 14 amino acids. Germline V lookup: CDR1 MDHEN, CDR2 SYDVKM. The CDR3: CASSAPGGSETQYF. In DNA form, the CDR3 reads TGTGCCAGCAGTGCACCAGGGGGGTCAGAGACCCAGTACTTC.

The chain recombines TRBV18 with TRBJ2-7; 11 nucleotides agree with TRBD2. The V segment lost 3 bases and the J segment 1 base; nucleotides outside the gene matches: 2. The CDR3 has 15 residues. Looked up from germline, CDR1 is KGHSH and CDR2 is LQKENI. CDR3 nucleotides: TGTGCCAGCTCACCTAGCGGGGGGGGATCCTACGAGCAGTACTTC. It translates to CASSPSGGGSYEQYF.

This clone has a single count. This rearrangement joins TRBV7-9 to TRBJ2-7; 8 bases align to TRBD1. Germline CDR1 reads SEHNR; CDR2 reads FQNEAQ (reference sequence). The CDR3 is 14 residues long. With V trimmed by 4 bases and J by 3 bases, 5 bases remained unmatched. CDR3 nucleotide sequence: TGTGCCAGCAGCTCCTCAGGGGGCCGCTACGAGCAGTACTTC. Translating it yields CASSSSGGRYEQYF.

The rearrangement links TRBV6-1 to TRBJ1-2; possibly TRBD1 for D (5 bases). CDR3 length equals 14 residues. Germline V gene lookup returns CDR1 MNHNS and CDR2 SASEGT. V was shortened by 7 bases and J by 8 bases, with 20 bases between the two germline ends. In DNA, the CDR3 is TGTGCCAGCATTCCCGCCCGAGGGACTGGAGGCTACACCTTC. It is translated as CASIPARGTGGYTF.

V usage is TRBV29-1 and J usage is TRBJ1-3; D is unclear. In germline, CDR1 is SQVTM, CDR2 ANQGSEA. This CDR3 region has 11 residues. V was pared by 2 bases and J by 4 bases, with 3 bases between. The CDR3: CSVERGNTIYF. CDR3 coding DNA: TGCAGCGTTGAACGGGGAAACACCATATATTTT.

The rearrangement uses TRBV5-1 and TRBJ1-1; D not certain. This CDR3 has 11 amino acids. V was trimmed by 6 bases and J by 5 bases, leaving 8 bases between them. Germline values: CDR1 SGHRS, CDR2 YFSETQ. The CDR3 DNA is TGCGCCAGCATTCGGGGAACTGAAGCTTTCTTT. Translation gives CASIRGTEAFF.

The genes are TRBV18 and TRBJ1-5; 10 bases match TRBD1. Germline CDR1 and CDR2: KGHSH and LQKENI. With V trimmed by 6 bases and J by 7 bases, 6 bases remained unmatched. The CDR3 runs 14 residues. CDR3 bases: TGTGCCAGCTCTGGTGGGACAGGGGAACAGCCCCAGCATTTT. Translating it yields CASSGGTGEQPQHF.

There are a few counts of this clone. Here the CDR3 reads CASSLGGRETQYF. The CDR3 coding sequence is TGTGCCAGCAGTTTGGGGGGGCGAGAGACCCAGTACTTC. J is TRBJ2-5 and V is TRBV28, with D tentatively TRBD2 (7 bases). The CDR3 runs to 13 residues. V was clipped by 3 bases and J by 4 bases, with 9 bases between them. Germline CDR1 reads MDHEN; CDR2 reads SYDVKM.

The chain uses TRBV30 and TRBJ2-2; maybe TRBD2 (5 bases). The CDR3 covers 13 residues. The germline V gene encodes CDR1 GTSNPN and CDR2 SVGIG (reference sequence). Trimming took off 3 bases at V and 4 bases at J, with 9 bases between the two ends. The CDR3 bases are TGTGCCTGGAGGCCAGCGGCCACCGGGGAGCTGTTTTTT. Encoded protein: CAWRPAATGELFF.

This clone was detected only a few times. J is TRBJ1-1 and V is TRBV28; D possibly corresponds to TRBD1 (6 bases). CDR1 is MDHEN and CDR2 is SYDVKM in the germline V gene. The CDR3 runs 14 residues. V was pared by 3 bases and J by 6 bases, with 14 bases between. As DNA, the CDR3 is TGTGCCAGCAGTTTTTCGACAGGCTTACCTGAAGCTTTCTTT. It yields the protein CASSFSTGLPEAFF.

CDR3: CASSLASGVGEKLFF. Written as DNA, the CDR3 is TGTGCCAGCAGCTTGGCTTCAGGGGTAGGGGAAAAACTGTTTTTT. The chain uses TRBV5-8 and TRBJ1-4; tentatively, D is TRBD1 (6 bases). Germline V gene sequence: CDR1 SGHTS, CDR2 YDEGEE. This CDR3 has 15 amino acids. The ends were cut back, 0 bases at V and 8 bases at J, with 14 bases in the middle.

This clone was counted a few times. The chain joins TRBV29-1 to TRBJ2-2; 9 bases are a match to TRBD2. The trim removed 1 base at V and 1 base at J, leaving 4 bases unmatched. The CDR3 spans 16 residues. Germline-derived CDR1 and CDR2 are SQVTM and ANQGSEA. CDR3 in DNA: TGCAGCGTTGAAGTCTGGCGGGGGGGGAACACCGGGGAGCTGTTTTTT. Protein: CSVEVWRGGNTGELFF.